A selection of T cell receptor beta chains follows, all from one sample in a study of blood T cell repertoires in COVID-19. Repertoires were generated with immunoSEQ multiplex PCR, while TCRdb's copy carries only in-frame clones and drops some. This sample yields about 180,000 clones, of which more than 75% are seen a single time; roughly an eighth belongs to the top ten. The material sequenced was PBMCs or T cells enriched from blood (not recorded which). The source of these receptors is a man aged 60-69 years who had been exposed to COVID-19. Both conserved end residues are part of each CDR3. Clone size is given for some rows only: seen once, a few or many times, or a class if the clone is expanded.

cdr3_aa: CASSVNNRTPYGYTF
v_call: TRBV27
clone_size: NA

cdr3_aa: CASSGEFTSGRPKFF
v_call: TRBV9
clone_size: NA

cdr3_aa: CASSSAARPPLYEQYF
v_call: TRBV6-6
clone_size: NA

cdr3_aa: CSVEARGMAFF
v_call: TRBV29-1
clone_size: NA

cdr3_aa: CASSPWTGSNQPQHF
v_call: TRBV27
clone_size: NA

cdr3_aa: CASSSLAHRNTGELFF
v_call: TRBV7-8
clone_size: NA

cdr3_aa: CASSDGTGGGYNSPLHF
v_call: TRBV6-1
clone_size: NA

cdr3_aa: CASRLGQVVSEQYF
v_call: TRBV27
clone_size: NA

cdr3_aa: CASSPVAGRQYF
v_call: TRBV11-2
clone_size: many

cdr3_aa: CASSVVSGRAYTGELFF
v_call: TRBV9
clone_size: once

cdr3_aa: CASSRDSQETQYF
v_call: TRBV28
clone_size: NA

cdr3_aa: CASSLGAGTGYYGYTF
v_call: TRBV28
clone_size: NA

cdr3_aa: CASSEEAGGPDTQYF
v_call: TRBV6-1
clone_size: NA

cdr3_aa: CATSDSAGTARSSGQFF
v_call: TRBV24-1
clone_size: NA

cdr3_aa: CASSPMAGGGETQYF
v_call: TRBV7-3
clone_size: NA

cdr3_aa: CASSYSGGLVVYEQFF
v_call: TRBV6-6
clone_size: NA

cdr3_aa: CASSLSAGSQETQYF
v_call: TRBV5-6
clone_size: NA

cdr3_aa: CASSLDRGDTEAFF
v_call: TRBV5-1
clone_size: NA

cdr3_aa: CASSVGQRNSYEQYF
v_call: TRBV6-5
clone_size: NA

cdr3_aa: CASSLGQGGNTEAFF
v_call: TRBV27
clone_size: NA

cdr3_aa: CASSRVGIGEGSGANVLTF
v_call: TRBV5-1
clone_size: NA

cdr3_aa: CASSYVAETYGYTF
v_call: TRBV6-5
clone_size: NA